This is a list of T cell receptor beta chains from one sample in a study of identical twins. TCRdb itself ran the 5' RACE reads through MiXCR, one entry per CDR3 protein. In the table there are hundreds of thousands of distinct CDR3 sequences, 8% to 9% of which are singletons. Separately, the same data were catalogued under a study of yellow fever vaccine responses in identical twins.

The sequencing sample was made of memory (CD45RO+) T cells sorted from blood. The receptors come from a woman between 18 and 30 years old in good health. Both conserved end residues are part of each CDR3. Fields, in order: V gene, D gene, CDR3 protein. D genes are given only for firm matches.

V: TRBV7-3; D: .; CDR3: CASSPLNQETQYF
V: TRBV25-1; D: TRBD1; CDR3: CASSAPTGGTNEKLFF
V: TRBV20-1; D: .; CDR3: CSAVNQQGRDGYTF
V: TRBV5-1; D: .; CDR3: CASSLRSTQETQYF
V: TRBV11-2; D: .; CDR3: CASSFGTQKETQYF
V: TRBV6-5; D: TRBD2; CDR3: CASSYSSMRGGTGELFF
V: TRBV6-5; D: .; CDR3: CASSSVPGELFF
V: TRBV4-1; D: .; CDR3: CASSQPREAWTQYF
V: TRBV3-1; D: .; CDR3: CASSQETGRDGYTF
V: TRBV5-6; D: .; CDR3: CASSLTERNTGELFF
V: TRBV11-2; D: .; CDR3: CASSLVPGSGSGLYQETQYF
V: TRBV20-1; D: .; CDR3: CSARDRPSEAFF
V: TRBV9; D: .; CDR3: CASSIGPSGPETQYF
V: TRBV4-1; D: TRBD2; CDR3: CASSRGRTSGNPHYTGELFF
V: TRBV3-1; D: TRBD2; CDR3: CASSYSGSNTDTQYF
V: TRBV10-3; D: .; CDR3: CAISELENIQYF
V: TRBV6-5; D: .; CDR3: CASSGPGWEQYF
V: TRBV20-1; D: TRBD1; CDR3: CSARNRDRPSTDTQYF
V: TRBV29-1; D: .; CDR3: CSVEGESGLKMDQDTQYF
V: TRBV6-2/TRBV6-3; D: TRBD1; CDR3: CASSYAHPRDRGLSGNSGANVLTF
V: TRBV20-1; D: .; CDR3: CSASPLRLARGTEAFF
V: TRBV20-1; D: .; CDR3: CSARTKLNTGELFF
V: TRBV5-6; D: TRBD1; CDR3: CASSTGGPSETQYF
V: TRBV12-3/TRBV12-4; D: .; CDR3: CASTLGRPYNEQFF
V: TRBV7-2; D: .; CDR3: CASSLNRVGYTF
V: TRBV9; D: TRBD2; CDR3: CASSVALKGLAGRTDTQYF
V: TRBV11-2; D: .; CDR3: CASSPQHGLNTEAFF